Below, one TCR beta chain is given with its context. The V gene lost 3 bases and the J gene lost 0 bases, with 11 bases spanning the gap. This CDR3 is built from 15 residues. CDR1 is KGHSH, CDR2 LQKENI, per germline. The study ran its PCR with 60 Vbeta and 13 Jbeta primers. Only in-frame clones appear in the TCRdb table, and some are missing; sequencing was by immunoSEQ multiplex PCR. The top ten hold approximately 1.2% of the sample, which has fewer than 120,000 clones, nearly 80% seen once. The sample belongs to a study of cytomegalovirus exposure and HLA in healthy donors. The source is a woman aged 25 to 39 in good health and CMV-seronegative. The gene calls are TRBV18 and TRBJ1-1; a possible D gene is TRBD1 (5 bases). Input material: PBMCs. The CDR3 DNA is TGTGCCAGCTCACCTAGACAGTTGATGAACACTGAAGCTTTCTTT. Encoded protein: CASSPRQLMNTEAFF.